This is a list of T cell receptor beta chains from one sample in a study of radiotherapy plus CTLA-4 blockade in lung cancer. This table comes from immunoSEQ multiplex PCR, and its TCRdb copy is limited to in-frame clones, with some not included. The sample holds approximately 97,000 clones, roughly four fifths seen once. The sample in question was peripheral blood, obtained from a patient treated with radiotherapy plus ipilimumab. The receptors here all came from a human donor with non-small cell lung cancer who had stable disease on radiotherapy plus ipilimumab. CDR3s include the opening cysteine and the closing phenylalanine or tryptophan. A D gene is named only where the DNA matches it firmly. Clone size is given for some rows only: seen once, a few or many times, or a class if the clone is expanded.

j_gene	v_gene	d_gene	abundance	CDR3nt	CDR3aa
TRBJ2-5	TRBV9	TRBD2	once	TGTGCCAGCAGCGCGGTTCCTAGCGGGGGCGGGGAGACCCAGTACTTC	CASSAVPSGGGETQYF
TRBJ2-7	TRBV13	TRBD2	NA	TGTGCCAGCAGCTTAGTCCTGGGCGGGAGCCACGAGCAGTACTTC	CASSLVLGGSHEQYF
TRBJ2-2	TRBV9	NA	NA	TGTGCCAGCAGCGCCCGTGACATGACGAACACCGGGGAGCTGTTTTTT	CASSARDMTNTGELFF
TRBJ2-3	TRBV10-3	TRBD2	NA	TGTGCCATCAGTGGACTAGCGGGGGCAGATACGCAGTATTTT	CAISGLAGADTQYF
TRBJ2-2	TRBV6-5	NA	NA	TGTGCCAGCAGGAGAGAGGTTTCGGTCACCGGGGAGCTGTTTTTT	CASRREVSVTGELFF
TRBJ1-5	TRBV19	TRBD1	NA	TGTGCCAGTAGACCTGACAGGGACGGTCAGCCCCAGCATTTT	CASRPDRDGQPQHF
TRBJ1-4	TRBV5-4	NA	NA	TGTGCCGCGGCCGGCGGTTCGAATGAAAAACTGTTTTTT	CAAAGGSNEKLFF
TRBJ1-5	TRBV18	NA	once	TGTGCCAGCTCACCAACTTTGGGGCAGGGAATTGCTCAGCCCCAGCATTTT	CASSPTLGQGIAQPQHF
TRBJ2-3	TRBV29-1	TRBD1	few	TGCAGCGTCAGGGGGACCTACACAGATACGCAGTATTTT	CSVRGTYTDTQYF
TRBJ2-1	TRBV7-2	TRBD1	NA	TGTGCCAGCAGCCCCGACAGGGATCCGTTCTTC	CASSPDRDPFF
TRBJ1-2	TRBV7-9	NA	NA	TGTGCCAGCAGCGTGGGACACCCGGACTATGGCTACACCTTC	CASSVGHPDYGYTF
TRBJ2-5	TRBV7-2	TRBD1	NA	TGTGCCAGCAGCTCACGAGCACGGACAGGGGGAAAAGAGACCCAGTACTTC	CASSSRARTGGKETQYF
TRBJ2-7	TRBV27	NA	NA	TGTGCCAGCAGCCCACAGGGATACCTAGGTGGGGAGCAGTACTTC	CASSPQGYLGGEQYF
TRBJ2-7	TRBV28	NA	NA	TGTGCCAGCACCGGAACGGCAGGTTCCAAAGGTGGCTACGAGCAGTACTTC	CASTGTAGSKGGYEQYF
TRBJ2-5	TRBV10-1	NA	NA	TGCGCCACCCAGCAGGGGTACGGGGAGACCCAGTACTTC	CATQQGYGETQYF
TRBJ2-1	TRBV12-2	NA	NA	TGTGCAAGTCGCTTAGCGGGCAGAGCCTACAATGAGCAGTTCTTC	CASRLAGRAYNEQFF
TRBJ2-7	TRBV5-5	TRBD1	NA	TGTGCCAGCAGCATACGCAACAGGGGGCTAGGCGAGCAGTACTTC	CASSIRNRGLGEQYF
TRBJ1-5	TRBV9	NA	NA	TGTGCCAGCAGCTCCACCGGGTCCCTCGGACAGCCCCAGCATTTT	CASSSTGSLGQPQHF
TRBJ1-5	TRBV23-1	NA	NA	TGCGCCAGCAGTCTTTTAAGCCCCCGGGGTAGCAATCAGCCCCAGCATTTT	CASSLLSPRGSNQPQHF
TRBJ1-1	TRBV7-9	TRBD1	few	TGTGCCAGCAGCCGCCAGGGGGATCGCACTGAAGCTTTCTTT	CASSRQGDRTEAFF
TRBJ2-6	TRBV18	TRBD1	once	TGTGCCAGCTCACCAAAGTGGACAGGCGCTGGGGCCAACGTCCTGACTTTC	CASSPKWTGAGANVLTF
TRBJ2-1	TRBV5-4	NA	NA	TGTGCCAGCAGCTTGGTGGGGAGCTCCTACAATGAGCAGTTCTTC	CASSLVGSSYNEQFF
TRBJ1-2	TRBV20-1	NA	once	TGCAGCGTTGATTTAGGCTACACCTTC	CSVDLGYTF
TRBJ1-1	TRBV23-1	NA	NA	TGCGCCAGCACTCAATGGGCCTCCGGGGCCACTGAAGCTTTCTTT	CASTQWASGATEAFF
TRBJ2-3	TRBV30	NA	NA	TGTGCCTGGAGTGTGCAGGGGGGGAGCACAGATACGCAGTATTTT	CAWSVQGGSTDTQYF
TRBJ2-2	TRBV7-8	NA	NA	TGTGCCAGCAGCTTAGCGGCTGGGGGCCAGGGATCGGGCACCGGGGAGCTGTTTTTT	CASSLAAGGQGSGTGELFF
TRBJ1-1	TRBV28	NA	NA	TGTGCCAGCAGTCCCCCGGCCTCCACTGAAGCTTTCTTT	CASSPPASTEAFF
TRBJ2-3	TRBV7-2	NA	NA	TGTGCCAGCAGCCCCGGACAGAGCACAGATACGCAGTATTTT	CASSPGQSTDTQYF
TRBJ2-7	TRBV6-5	TRBD1	NA	TGTGCCAGCAGTCCTCGGACAGGGAGCTCCTACGAGCAGTACTTC	CASSPRTGSSYEQYF
TRBJ2-7	TRBV28	TRBD2	NA	TGTGCCAGCAGTTTACCCCGGGGGGGGGCACAGTTGACCGAGCAGTACTTC	CASSLPRGGAQLTEQYF
TRBJ1-3	TRBV6-5	NA	NA	TGTGCCAGCAGTTCCGGGACACACTCTGGAAACACCATATATTTT	CASSSGTHSGNTIYF
TRBJ2-7	TRBV11-3	NA	NA	TGTGCCAGCAGCTTAGGAGGGGCGCCGGGCGAGCAGTACTTC	CASSLGGAPGEQYF
TRBJ2-1	TRBV6-5	NA	NA	TGTGCCAGCAGTTACCAGGATGAGCAGTTCTTC	CASSYQDEQFF
TRBJ2-5	TRBV6-5	NA	NA	TGTGCCAGCACTTTACGGGGACACCAAGAGACCCAGTACTTC	CASTLRGHQETQYF
TRBJ1-2	TRBV9	TRBD1	once	TGTGCCAGCAGCCCCGGGACAGGGAACTATGGCTACACCTTC	CASSPGTGNYGYTF
TRBJ1-2	TRBV7-9	NA	NA	TGTGCCAGCACACTAACGAAGGGGGAAGACGTCTATGGCTACACCTTC	CASTLTKGEDVYGYTF
TRBJ2-2	TRBV19	NA	NA	TGTGCCAGTAGTCGCTCTGGAGGGAGGAACACCGGGGAGCTGTTTTTT	CASSRSGGRNTGELFF
TRBJ1-4	TRBV6-1	NA	NA	TGTGCCAGCAGTGACGCGACAGGCCGGGAAAAACTGTTTTTT	CASSDATGREKLFF
TRBJ2-7	TRBV28	TRBD1	NA	TGTGCCAGCAGTTTTCAAGGGGGCGACGAGCAGTACTTC	CASSFQGGDEQYF
TRBJ1-2	TRBV6-5	NA	once	TGTGCCAGCACCCCAGGAGGGGTCTATGGCTACACCTTC	CASTPGGVYGYTF
TRBJ1-4	TRBV7-9	NA	NA	TGTGCCAGCAGCCTGACAGGTCTACTCGGAAAACTGTTTTTT	CASSLTGLLGKLFF
TRBJ2-2	TRBV9	TRBD2	NA	TGTGCCAGCAGCGCTAGCGGGGGGGCTGGCACCGGGGAGCTGTTTTTT	CASSASGGAGTGELFF
TRBJ2-1	TRBV28	NA	once	TGTGCCAGCAGTCCGCGGGACTGGAACAATGAGCAGTTCTTC	CASSPRDWNNEQFF